The rows below give T cell receptor beta chains drawn from one sample of a study of T-cell memory formation after mild COVID-19. TCRdb ran MiXCR on the 5' RACE reads and lists one entry per CDR3 protein. The table includes 40,000 to 60,000 distinct CDR3 sequences, 9.3% detected once. The sequenced sample was PBMCs or a T cell subset sorted from them (not recorded which). The receptors shown here come from an adult woman who had mild COVID-19 (a few samples of this study predate the infection). Cell type and time point are not known. Each CDR3 is given with its conserved first and last residue. D genes are given only for firm matches. Clone size, where shown, is once, few, many, or a class for clones that have expanded.

j_call: TRBJ2-7
clone_size: few
d_call: -
v_call: TRBV5-1
cdr3_nt: TGCGCCAGCAGCTTAGGTGGGGGGTACGAGCAGTACTTC
cdr3_aa: CASSLGGGYEQYF

j_call: TRBJ2-7
clone_size: few
d_call: TRBD2
v_call: TRBV12-3/TRBV12-4
cdr3_nt: TGTGCCAGCAGTTTGGGACTAGCGGGATATCGCGACGAGCAGTACTTC
cdr3_aa: CASSLGLAGYRDEQYF

j_call: TRBJ2-7
clone_size: few
d_call: -
v_call: TRBV9
cdr3_nt: TGTGCCAGCAGCGTAGTAGGGAGTGCGGGATTATACGAGCAGTACTTC
cdr3_aa: CASSVVGSAGLYEQYF

j_call: TRBJ2-5
clone_size: medium-sized
d_call: -
v_call: TRBV5-4
cdr3_nt: TGTGCCAGCAGCTTAGAGGAGACCCAGTACTTC
cdr3_aa: CASSLEETQYF

j_call: TRBJ1-1
clone_size: few
d_call: -
v_call: TRBV6-2/TRBV6-3
cdr3_nt: TGTGCCAGCAGTTACGGTCGGGGCACTGAAGCTTTCTTT
cdr3_aa: CASSYGRGTEAFF

j_call: TRBJ2-7
clone_size: few
d_call: -
v_call: TRBV6-5
cdr3_nt: TGTGCCAGCAGTCGGTTCGGGTACGAGCAGTACTTC
cdr3_aa: CASSRFGYEQYF

j_call: TRBJ2-5
clone_size: many
d_call: -
v_call: TRBV5-1
cdr3_nt: TGCGCCAGCAGCGCTGGCGGAGAGACCCAGTACTTC
cdr3_aa: CASSAGGETQYF

j_call: TRBJ1-5
clone_size: few
d_call: -
v_call: TRBV4-1
cdr3_nt: TGCGCCAGCAGCCACTTCAGGGGCAATCAGCCCCAGCATTTT
cdr3_aa: CASSHFRGNQPQHF

j_call: TRBJ2-1
clone_size: -
d_call: -
v_call: TRBV5-1
cdr3_nt: TGCGCCAGCAGCCGAGGGGAAACCTACAATGAGCAGTTCTTC
cdr3_aa: CASSRGETYNEQFF

j_call: TRBJ2-7
clone_size: few
d_call: -
v_call: TRBV15
cdr3_nt: TGTGCCACCAGCAGGGACGGATCCTACGAGCAGTACTTC
cdr3_aa: CATSRDGSYEQYF

j_call: TRBJ2-7
clone_size: -
d_call: TRBD2
v_call: TRBV6-5
cdr3_nt: TGTGCCAGCAGCCCAGCGGGAGATGTCAACGAGCAGTACTTC
cdr3_aa: CASSPAGDVNEQYF

j_call: TRBJ1-1
clone_size: many
d_call: -
v_call: TRBV18
cdr3_nt: TGTGCCAGCTCGACGACAGTCATGAACACTGAAGCTTTCTTT
cdr3_aa: CASSTTVMNTEAFF

j_call: TRBJ2-7
clone_size: -
d_call: TRBD1
v_call: TRBV5-5
cdr3_nt: TGTGCCAGCAGCCGGGGGCAGGGGGCTTACGAGCAGTACTTC
cdr3_aa: CASSRGQGAYEQYF

j_call: TRBJ2-3
clone_size: many
d_call: -
v_call: TRBV5-1
cdr3_nt: TGCGCCAGCAGCTTGTACTCAGATACGCAGTATTTT
cdr3_aa: CASSLYSDTQYF

j_call: TRBJ2-3
clone_size: -
d_call: -
v_call: TRBV10-3
cdr3_nt: TGTGCCATCCGCGAGAGTAGCGGCACAGATACGCAGTATTTT
cdr3_aa: CAIRESSGTDTQYF

j_call: TRBJ2-3
clone_size: -
d_call: TRBD2
v_call: TRBV5-1
cdr3_nt: TGCGCCAGCGGAGCGGGAGGGAGCACAGATACGCAGTATTTT
cdr3_aa: CASGAGGSTDTQYF

j_call: TRBJ2-2
clone_size: -
d_call: TRBD2
v_call: TRBV29-1
cdr3_nt: TGCAGCGCGGGGGGGGGTGATAACACCGGGGAGCTGTTTTTT
cdr3_aa: CSAGGGDNTGELFF

j_call: TRBJ1-5
clone_size: -
d_call: TRBD1
v_call: TRBV12-3/TRBV12-4
cdr3_nt: TGTGCCAGCAGAGCACCACCCGGGACAGGGATTAGCAATCAGCCCCAGCATTTT
cdr3_aa: CASRAPPGTGISNQPQHF

j_call: TRBJ2-7
clone_size: few
d_call: -
v_call: TRBV20-1
cdr3_nt: TGCAGTGCTAGTGAAACGAACGCCTACGAGCAGTACTTC
cdr3_aa: CSASETNAYEQYF

j_call: TRBJ2-1
clone_size: few
d_call: -
v_call: TRBV5-1
cdr3_nt: TGCGCCAGCAGCTTGCCGATCGGACTTGCGGGTGAGCAGTTCTTC
cdr3_aa: CASSLPIGLAGEQFF

j_call: TRBJ1-2
clone_size: -
d_call: -
v_call: TRBV29-1
cdr3_nt: TGCAGCGTTGCGGCAGGGATCTATGGCTACACCTTC
cdr3_aa: CSVAAGIYGYTF

j_call: TRBJ2-3
clone_size: few
d_call: -
v_call: TRBV4-3
cdr3_nt: TGCGCCAGCAGCCACCTTCCGGGACCCCGAGCGGGTGATACGCAGTATTTT
cdr3_aa: CASSHLPGPRAGDTQYF

j_call: TRBJ2-7
clone_size: many
d_call: -
v_call: TRBV2
cdr3_nt: TGTGCCAGCAGTGCATCTATCCGCGAGCAGTACTTC
cdr3_aa: CASSASIREQYF

j_call: TRBJ2-1
clone_size: many
d_call: TRBD1
v_call: TRBV25-1
cdr3_nt: TGTGCCAGCAGTAAGTCGGGACAGGGCTACAATGAGCAGTTCTTC
cdr3_aa: CASSKSGQGYNEQFF

j_call: TRBJ2-5
clone_size: many
d_call: -
v_call: TRBV7-7
cdr3_nt: TGTGCTAGCAGCCGGGACACCAGGCAAGAGACCCAGTACTTC
cdr3_aa: CASSRDTRQETQYF

j_call: TRBJ2-1
clone_size: few
d_call: -
v_call: TRBV11-3
cdr3_nt: TGTGCCAGCAGCCCTCAACCTAGCGTTCACAATGAGCAGTTCTTC
cdr3_aa: CASSPQPSVHNEQFF

j_call: TRBJ1-1
clone_size: -
d_call: -
v_call: TRBV11-3
cdr3_nt: TGTGCCAGCAGCCCTGGGACAATTCTTGCCGTTGGGACTGAAGCTTTCTTT
cdr3_aa: CASSPGTILAVGTEAFF

j_call: TRBJ1-4
clone_size: few
d_call: -
v_call: TRBV6-1
cdr3_nt: TGTGCCAGCAGCAAAAACAGTCCGCCTAATGAAAAACTGTTTTTT
cdr3_aa: CASSKNSPPNEKLFF

j_call: TRBJ1-4
clone_size: few
d_call: -
v_call: TRBV9
cdr3_nt: TGTGCCAGCAGCGTAGGCCGGGTAACTGAAAAACTGTTTTTT
cdr3_aa: CASSVGRVTEKLFF

j_call: TRBJ2-7
clone_size: -
d_call: -
v_call: TRBV20-1
cdr3_nt: TGCAGTGCTAGGTTGGGGGCAGCGTCCTACGAGCAGTACTTC
cdr3_aa: CSARLGAASYEQYF

j_call: TRBJ2-1
clone_size: -
d_call: -
v_call: TRBV7-9
cdr3_nt: TGTGCCAGCAGCCGACCTTGGGGGGATTTAAATGAGCAGTTCTTC
cdr3_aa: CASSRPWGDLNEQFF

j_call: TRBJ2-7
clone_size: many
d_call: -
v_call: TRBV29-1
cdr3_nt: TGCAGCGTTGGGGTCGACGAGCAGTACTTC
cdr3_aa: CSVGVDEQYF

j_call: TRBJ2-2
clone_size: few
d_call: TRBD2
v_call: TRBV27
cdr3_nt: TGTGCCAGCAGTTTCGGCGGGGGGTACACCGGGGAGCTGTTTTTT
cdr3_aa: CASSFGGGYTGELFF

j_call: TRBJ2-7
clone_size: -
d_call: -
v_call: TRBV18
cdr3_nt: TGTGCCAGCTCACTAGACAGCCCCTACGAGCAGTACTTC
cdr3_aa: CASSLDSPYEQYF

j_call: TRBJ2-2
clone_size: few
d_call: TRBD1
v_call: TRBV14
cdr3_nt: TGTGCCAGCGTGGGGACAGCGGACACCGGGGAGCTGTTTTTT
cdr3_aa: CASVGTADTGELFF

j_call: TRBJ2-2
clone_size: -
d_call: -
v_call: TRBV3-1
cdr3_nt: TGTGCCAGCAGCGGGGGACGGCTGGGTGGCACCGGGGAGCTGTTTTTT
cdr3_aa: CASSGGRLGGTGELFF

j_call: TRBJ1-5
clone_size: -
d_call: -
v_call: TRBV7-2
cdr3_nt: TGTGCCAGCAGCTTATTCAGGGAGGCTCAGCCCCAGCATTTT
cdr3_aa: CASSLFREAQPQHF

j_call: TRBJ2-3
clone_size: few
d_call: -
v_call: TRBV18
cdr3_nt: TGTGCCAGCTCACCTGGCGCGGGCACAGATACGCAGTATTTT
cdr3_aa: CASSPGAGTDTQYF

j_call: TRBJ2-5
clone_size: many
d_call: -
v_call: TRBV10-3
cdr3_nt: TGTGCCATCAGTGAAGCGGGTCGGGAGACCCAGTACTTC
cdr3_aa: CAISEAGRETQYF

j_call: TRBJ1-1
clone_size: few
d_call: TRBD1
v_call: TRBV28
cdr3_nt: TGTGCCAGCAGTTGGACAGGAAAGAACACTGAAGCTTTCTTT
cdr3_aa: CASSWTGKNTEAFF

j_call: TRBJ2-2
clone_size: -
d_call: -
v_call: TRBV19
cdr3_nt: TGTGCCAGTAGTATACTCGGGCGCACCGGGGAGCTGTTTTTT
cdr3_aa: CASSILGRTGELFF

j_call: TRBJ1-5
clone_size: -
d_call: -
v_call: TRBV25-1
cdr3_nt: TGTGCCAGCAGTGAAAGGGGGGGACATATCAATCAGCCCCAGCATTTT
cdr3_aa: CASSERGGHINQPQHF

j_call: TRBJ1-5
clone_size: -
d_call: -
v_call: TRBV4-1
cdr3_nt: TGCGCCAGCAGCCAAGAGGCTTTCGTGGGGCAGGGTGGAAGTCAGCCCCAGCATTTT
cdr3_aa: CASSQEAFVGQGGSQPQHF

j_call: TRBJ2-5
clone_size: few
d_call: TRBD2
v_call: TRBV19
cdr3_nt: TGTGCCAGTAGTCCGGGGACTAGCGGCCGCGCCCAGTACTTC
cdr3_aa: CASSPGTSGRAQYF

j_call: TRBJ2-7
clone_size: few
d_call: TRBD1
v_call: TRBV15
cdr3_nt: TGTGCCACCAGCCGAAAGTCCGGGACAGGGGCCGAGCAGTACTTC
cdr3_aa: CATSRKSGTGAEQYF

j_call: TRBJ2-1
clone_size: medium-sized
d_call: TRBD2
v_call: TRBV5-1
cdr3_nt: TGCGCCAGCAGCTTTGGAGCGGGACTATACAATGAGCAGTTCTTC
cdr3_aa: CASSFGAGLYNEQFF

j_call: TRBJ2-3
clone_size: many
d_call: -
v_call: TRBV7-8
cdr3_nt: TGTGCCAGCAGCTTAAATGTAGGGACAGATACGCAGTATTTT
cdr3_aa: CASSLNVGTDTQYF

j_call: TRBJ2-2
clone_size: few
d_call: TRBD2
v_call: TRBV6-2/TRBV6-3
cdr3_nt: TGTGCCAGCAGTTCAGCGGGAGGGAGGAGATCGGCCGGGGAGCTGTTTTTT
cdr3_aa: CASSSAGGRRSAGELFF

j_call: TRBJ2-1
clone_size: -
d_call: TRBD2
v_call: TRBV20-1
cdr3_nt: TGCAGTGCTAGGAAAGGGACTAGGAGCTACAATGAGCAGTTCTTC
cdr3_aa: CSARKGTRSYNEQFF

j_call: TRBJ1-1
clone_size: few
d_call: -
v_call: TRBV29-1
cdr3_nt: TGCAGCGTTGCTTGGGAACGGAGCACTGAAGCTTTCTTT
cdr3_aa: CSVAWERSTEAFF

j_call: TRBJ1-6
clone_size: few
d_call: -
v_call: TRBV7-9
cdr3_nt: TGTGCCAGCAGCTTAAGCGGCCGAAGGAACTCACCCCTCCACTTT
cdr3_aa: CASSLSGRRNSPLHF

j_call: TRBJ2-7
clone_size: -
d_call: -
v_call: TRBV10-3
cdr3_nt: TGTGCCACTTCATACCTGACAGCCTACGAGCAGTACTTC
cdr3_aa: CATSYLTAYEQYF

j_call: TRBJ1-2
clone_size: -
d_call: -
v_call: TRBV5-1
cdr3_nt: TGCGCCAGCAGCTTGGTGGGTGAAACCGACATTTCTGACTATGGCTACACCTTC
cdr3_aa: CASSLVGETDISDYGYTF

j_call: TRBJ2-3
clone_size: many
d_call: -
v_call: TRBV9
cdr3_nt: TGTGCCAGCAGCGTAGTTACACCAGCAATCACGCAGTATTTT
cdr3_aa: CASSVVTPAITQYF

j_call: TRBJ2-1
clone_size: many
d_call: TRBD2
v_call: TRBV12-3/TRBV12-4
cdr3_nt: TGTGCCAGCAGTTCTGCGGGAGACTATGAGCAGTTCTTC
cdr3_aa: CASSSAGDYEQFF

j_call: TRBJ1-2
clone_size: once
d_call: -
v_call: TRBV7-2
cdr3_nt: TGTGCCAGCAGCTTAGGTCTGCAGGCCTATGGCTACACCTTC
cdr3_aa: CASSLGLQAYGYTF

j_call: TRBJ2-3
clone_size: many
d_call: -
v_call: TRBV11-2
cdr3_nt: TGTGCCAGCAACAATAAGGGGGTTGATACGCAGTATTTT
cdr3_aa: CASNNKGVDTQYF